Sequencing of this T cell receptor (beta chain) was carried out in a study of T-cell memory formation after mild COVID-19. TCRdb processed the 5' RACE reads anew with MiXCR; each CDR3 protein has one entry. This table has about 300,000 distinct CDR3 sequences, 15% to 20% appearing once. The CDR3 runs 15 residues. V was shortened by 1 base and J by 1 base, with 6 bases between the two germline ends. CDR1 and CDR2 (germline): SGHRS, YFSETQ. The TCR sequence derives from a man aged 18 to 30 who had mild COVID-19 (a few samples of this study predate the infection). Cell type and time point are not known. V gene TRBV5-1 combines with J gene TRBJ2-6; D might be TRBD1 or TRBD2, each matching 5 bases. Source material: PBMCs or a T cell subset sorted from them (not recorded which). In nucleotides, the CDR3 is TGCGCCAGCAGCTTGTGGGGGTCTGGGGCCAACGTCCTGACTTTC. It codes for CASSLWGSGANVLTF. Looking up the rest from reference TRBV5-1 and TRBJ2-6 gives the full variable domain: KAGVTQTPRYLIKTRGQQVTLSCSPISGHRSVSWYQQTPGQGLQFLFEYFSETQRNKGNFPGRFSGRQFSNSRSEMNVSTLELGDSALYLCASSLWGSGANVLTFGAGSRLTVL.